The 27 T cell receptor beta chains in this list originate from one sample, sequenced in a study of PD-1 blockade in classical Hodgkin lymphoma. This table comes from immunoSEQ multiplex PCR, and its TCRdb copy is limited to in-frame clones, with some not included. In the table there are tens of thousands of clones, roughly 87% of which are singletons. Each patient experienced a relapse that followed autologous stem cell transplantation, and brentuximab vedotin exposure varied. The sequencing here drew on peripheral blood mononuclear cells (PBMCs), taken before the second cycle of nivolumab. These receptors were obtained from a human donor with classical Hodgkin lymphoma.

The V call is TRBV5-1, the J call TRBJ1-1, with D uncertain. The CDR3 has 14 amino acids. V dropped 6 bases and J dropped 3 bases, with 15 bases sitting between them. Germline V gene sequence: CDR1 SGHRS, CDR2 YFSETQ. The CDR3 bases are TGCGCCAGCACCCTAGAGGACGGCGACACTGAAGCTTTCTTT. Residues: CASTLEDGDTEAFF.

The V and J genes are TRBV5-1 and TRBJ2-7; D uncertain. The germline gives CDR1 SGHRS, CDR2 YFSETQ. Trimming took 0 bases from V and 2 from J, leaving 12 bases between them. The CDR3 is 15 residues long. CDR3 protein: CASSLAVGSPYEQYF. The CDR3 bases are TGCGCCAGCAGCTTGGCCGTAGGTAGTCCCTACGAGCAGTACTTC.

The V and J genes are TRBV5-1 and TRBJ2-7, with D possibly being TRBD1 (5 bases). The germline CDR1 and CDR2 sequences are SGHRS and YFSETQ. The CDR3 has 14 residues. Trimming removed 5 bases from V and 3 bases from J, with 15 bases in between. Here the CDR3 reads CASSRTGDIYEQYF. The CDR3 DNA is TGCGCCAGCAGTCGAACAGGTGATATCTACGAGCAGTACTTC.

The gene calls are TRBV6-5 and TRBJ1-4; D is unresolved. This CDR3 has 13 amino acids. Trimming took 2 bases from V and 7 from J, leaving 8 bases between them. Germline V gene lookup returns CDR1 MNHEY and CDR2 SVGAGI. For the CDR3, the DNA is TGTGCCAGCAGTTACAGGGAGTCTGAAAAACTGTTTTTT. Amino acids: CASSYRESEKLFF.

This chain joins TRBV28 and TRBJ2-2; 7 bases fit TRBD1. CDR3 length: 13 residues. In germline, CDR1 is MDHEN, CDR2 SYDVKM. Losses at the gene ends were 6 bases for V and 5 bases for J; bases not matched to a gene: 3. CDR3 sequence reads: CASRLRGTGELFF. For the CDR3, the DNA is TGTGCCAGCAGGCTCAGGGGGACCGGGGAGCTGTTTTTT.

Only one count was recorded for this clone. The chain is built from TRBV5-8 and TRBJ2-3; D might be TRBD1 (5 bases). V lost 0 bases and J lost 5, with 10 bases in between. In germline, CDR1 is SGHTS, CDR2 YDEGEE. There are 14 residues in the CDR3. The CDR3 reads CASSLGLDKDTQYF. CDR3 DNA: TGTGCCAGCAGCTTGGGTCTGGACAAAGATACGCAGTATTTT.

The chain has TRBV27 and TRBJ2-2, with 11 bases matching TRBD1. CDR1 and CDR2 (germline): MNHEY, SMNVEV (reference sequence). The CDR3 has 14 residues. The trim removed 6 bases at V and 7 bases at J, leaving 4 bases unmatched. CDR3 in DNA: TGTGCCAGCAGAAGGGACAGGGGGATCGGGGAGCTGTTTTTT. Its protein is CASRRDRGIGELFF.

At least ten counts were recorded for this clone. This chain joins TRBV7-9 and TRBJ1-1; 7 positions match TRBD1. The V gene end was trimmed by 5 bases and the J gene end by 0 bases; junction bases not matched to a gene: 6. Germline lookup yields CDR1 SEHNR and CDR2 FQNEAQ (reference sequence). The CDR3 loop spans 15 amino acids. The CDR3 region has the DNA TGTGCCAGCAGCGAACCCGGGACAGTGAACACTGAAGCTTTCTTT. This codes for CASSEPGTVNTEAFF. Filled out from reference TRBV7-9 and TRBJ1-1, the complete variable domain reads DTGVSQNPRHKITKRGQNVTFRCDPISEHNRLYWYRQTLGQGPEFLTYFQNEAQLEKSRLLSDRFSAERPKGSFSTLEIQRTEQGDSAMYLCASSEPGTVNTEAFFGQGTRLTVV.

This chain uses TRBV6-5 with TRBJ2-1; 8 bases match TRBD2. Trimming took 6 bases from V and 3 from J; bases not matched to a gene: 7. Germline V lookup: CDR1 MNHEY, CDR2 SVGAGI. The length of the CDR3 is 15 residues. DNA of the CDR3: TGTGCCAGCAGCTCAGAGCGGGAGTACTACAATGAGCAGTTCTTC. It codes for CASSSEREYYNEQFF.

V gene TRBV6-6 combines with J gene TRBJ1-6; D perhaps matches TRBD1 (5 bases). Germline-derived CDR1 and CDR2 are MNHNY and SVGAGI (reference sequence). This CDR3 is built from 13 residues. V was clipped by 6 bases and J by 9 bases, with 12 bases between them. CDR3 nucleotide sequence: TGTGCCAGCAGCCCGCCCGGGGGTTCACCCCTCCACTTT. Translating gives CASSPPGGSPLHF.

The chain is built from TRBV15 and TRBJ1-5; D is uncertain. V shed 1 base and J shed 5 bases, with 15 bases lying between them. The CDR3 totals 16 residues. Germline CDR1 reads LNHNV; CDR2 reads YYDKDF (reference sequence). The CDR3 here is CATSRAISGIHQPQHF. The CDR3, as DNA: TGTGCCACCAGCAGAGCCATATCGGGGATTCATCAGCCCCAGCATTTT.

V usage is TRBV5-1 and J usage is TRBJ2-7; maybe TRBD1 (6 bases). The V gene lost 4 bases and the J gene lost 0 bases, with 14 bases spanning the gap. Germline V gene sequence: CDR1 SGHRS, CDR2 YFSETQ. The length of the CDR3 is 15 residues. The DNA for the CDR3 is TGCGCCAGCAGCCGGGACAAAACGAGCTCCTACGAGCAGTACTTC. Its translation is CASSRDKTSSYEQYF.

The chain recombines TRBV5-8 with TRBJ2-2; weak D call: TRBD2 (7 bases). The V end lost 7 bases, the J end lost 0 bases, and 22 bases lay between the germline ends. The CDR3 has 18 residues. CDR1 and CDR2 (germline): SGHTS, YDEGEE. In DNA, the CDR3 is TGTGCCAGCGAGAGCGGGGCCGCCGGGACACCGAACACCGGGGAGCTGTTTTTT. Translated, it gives CASESGAAGTPNTGELFF.

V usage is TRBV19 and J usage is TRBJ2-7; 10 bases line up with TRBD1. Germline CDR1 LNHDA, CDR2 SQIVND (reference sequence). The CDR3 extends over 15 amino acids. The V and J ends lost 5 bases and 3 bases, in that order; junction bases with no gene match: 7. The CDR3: CASSVETGGIYEQYF. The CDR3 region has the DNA TGTGCCAGTAGTGTGGAGACAGGGGGCATCTACGAGCAGTACTTC.

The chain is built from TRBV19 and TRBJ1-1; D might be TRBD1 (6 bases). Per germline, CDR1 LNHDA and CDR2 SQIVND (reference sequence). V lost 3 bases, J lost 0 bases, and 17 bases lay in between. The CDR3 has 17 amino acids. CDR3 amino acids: CASSIGGRGQLNTEAFF. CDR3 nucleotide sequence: TGTGCCAGTAGTATCGGGGGCCGGGGGCAGTTGAACACTGAAGCTTTCTTT.

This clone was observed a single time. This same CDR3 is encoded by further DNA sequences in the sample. The CDR3 DNA reads as TGTGCCAGCAAAGGGGGTGAAAAACTGTTTTTT. Residues: CASKGGEKLFF. V and J are TRBV27 and TRBJ1-4, with D possibly matching TRBD1 (6 bases). Germline V CDR1 and CDR2: MNHEY, SMNVEV (reference sequence). The CDR3 loop spans 11 amino acids. V shed 7 bases and J shed 7 bases, with 7 bases lying between them.

The CDR3 loop is CASGSGGDYNEQFF. Written as DNA, the CDR3 is TGCGCCAGCGGCAGTGGCGGGGACTACAATGAGCAGTTCTTC. The V gene is TRBV5-1, the J gene TRBJ2-1; D is possibly TRBD2 (6 bases). Germline V gene data show CDR1 as SGHRS and CDR2 as YFSETQ. The CDR3 length is 14 residues. Trimming left V 7 bases short and J 3 bases short, with 14 bases between.

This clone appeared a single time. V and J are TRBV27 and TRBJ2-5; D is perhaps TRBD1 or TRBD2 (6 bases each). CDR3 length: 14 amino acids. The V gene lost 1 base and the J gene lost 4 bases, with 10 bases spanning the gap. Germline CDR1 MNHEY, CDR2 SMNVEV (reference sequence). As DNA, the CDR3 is TGTGCCAGCAGTTTATTAGGGGGAGGAGAGACCCAGTACTTC. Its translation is CASSLLGGGETQYF.

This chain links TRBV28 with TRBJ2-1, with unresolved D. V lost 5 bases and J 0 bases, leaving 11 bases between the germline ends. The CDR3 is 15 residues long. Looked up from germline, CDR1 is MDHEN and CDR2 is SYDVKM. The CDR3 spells CASSMPWDSYNEQFF. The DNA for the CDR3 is TGTGCCAGCAGTATGCCCTGGGACTCCTACAATGAGCAGTTCTTC.

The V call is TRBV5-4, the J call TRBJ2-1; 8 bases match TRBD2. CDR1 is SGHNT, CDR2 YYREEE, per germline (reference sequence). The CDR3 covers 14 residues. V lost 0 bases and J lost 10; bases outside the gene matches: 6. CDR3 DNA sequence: TGTGCCAGCAGCTTGGAAGGCTCGGGAGGGGAGCAGTTCTTC. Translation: CASSLEGSGGEQFF.

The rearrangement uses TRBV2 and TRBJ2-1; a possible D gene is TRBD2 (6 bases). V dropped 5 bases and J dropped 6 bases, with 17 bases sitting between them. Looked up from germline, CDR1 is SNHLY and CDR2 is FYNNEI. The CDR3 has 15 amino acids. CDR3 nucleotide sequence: TGTGCCAGCAGTCCCGGGACTTCCATGAGCAATGAGCAGTTCTTC. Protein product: CASSPGTSMSNEQFF.

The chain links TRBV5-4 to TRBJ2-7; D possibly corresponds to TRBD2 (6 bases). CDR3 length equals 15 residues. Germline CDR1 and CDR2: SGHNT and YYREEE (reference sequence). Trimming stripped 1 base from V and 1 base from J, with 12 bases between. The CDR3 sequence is CASSLRWEASYEQYF. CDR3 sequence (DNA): TGTGCCAGCAGCTTGAGGTGGGAGGCGTCCTACGAGCAGTACTTC. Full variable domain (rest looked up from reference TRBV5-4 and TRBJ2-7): ETGVTQSPTHLIKTRGQQVTLRCSSQSGHNTVSWYQQALGQGPQFIFQYYREEENGRGNFPPRFSGLQFPNYSSELNVNALELDDSALYLCASSLRWEASYEQYFGPGTRLTVT.

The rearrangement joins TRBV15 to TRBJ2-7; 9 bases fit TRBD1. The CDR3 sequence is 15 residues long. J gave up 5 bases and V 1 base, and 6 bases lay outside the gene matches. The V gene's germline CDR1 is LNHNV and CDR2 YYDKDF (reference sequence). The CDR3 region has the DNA TGTGCCACCAGCAGAGTTCCGGGACAGGGCCACGAGCAGTACTTC. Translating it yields CATSRVPGQGHEQYF.

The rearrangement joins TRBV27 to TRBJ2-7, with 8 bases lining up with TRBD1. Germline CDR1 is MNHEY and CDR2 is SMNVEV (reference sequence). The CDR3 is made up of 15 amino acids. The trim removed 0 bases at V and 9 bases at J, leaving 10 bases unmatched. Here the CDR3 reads CASSLSGRGRSLQYF. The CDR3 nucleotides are TGTGCCAGCAGTTTATCGGGCAGGGGGCGTAGTCTGCAGTACTTC.

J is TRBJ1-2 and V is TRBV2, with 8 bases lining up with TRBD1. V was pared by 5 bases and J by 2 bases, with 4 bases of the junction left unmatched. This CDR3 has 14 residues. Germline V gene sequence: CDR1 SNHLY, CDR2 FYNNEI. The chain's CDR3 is CASSWTGTNYGYTF. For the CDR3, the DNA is TGTGCCAGCAGTTGGACAGGGACCAACTATGGCTACACCTTC. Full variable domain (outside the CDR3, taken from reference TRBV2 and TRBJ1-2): EPEVTQTPSHQVTQMGQEVILRCVPISNHLYFYWYRQILGQKVEFLVSFYNNEISEKSEIFDDQFSVERPDGSNFTLKIRSTKLEDSAMYFCASSWTGTNYGYTFGSGTRLTVV.

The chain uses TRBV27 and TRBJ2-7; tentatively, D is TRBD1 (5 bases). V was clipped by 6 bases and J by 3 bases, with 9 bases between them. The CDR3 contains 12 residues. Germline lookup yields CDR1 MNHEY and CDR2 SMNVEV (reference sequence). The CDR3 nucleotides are TGTGCCAGCAGCAAAGACAGCTACGAGCAGTACTTC. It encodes CASSKDSYEQYF.

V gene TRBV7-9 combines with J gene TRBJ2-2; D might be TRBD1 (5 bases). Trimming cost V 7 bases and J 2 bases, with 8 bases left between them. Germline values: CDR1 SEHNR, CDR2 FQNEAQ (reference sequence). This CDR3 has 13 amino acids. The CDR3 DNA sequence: TGTGCCAGCACTAGGGGAAACACCGGGGAGCTGTTTTTT. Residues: CASTRGNTGELFF.